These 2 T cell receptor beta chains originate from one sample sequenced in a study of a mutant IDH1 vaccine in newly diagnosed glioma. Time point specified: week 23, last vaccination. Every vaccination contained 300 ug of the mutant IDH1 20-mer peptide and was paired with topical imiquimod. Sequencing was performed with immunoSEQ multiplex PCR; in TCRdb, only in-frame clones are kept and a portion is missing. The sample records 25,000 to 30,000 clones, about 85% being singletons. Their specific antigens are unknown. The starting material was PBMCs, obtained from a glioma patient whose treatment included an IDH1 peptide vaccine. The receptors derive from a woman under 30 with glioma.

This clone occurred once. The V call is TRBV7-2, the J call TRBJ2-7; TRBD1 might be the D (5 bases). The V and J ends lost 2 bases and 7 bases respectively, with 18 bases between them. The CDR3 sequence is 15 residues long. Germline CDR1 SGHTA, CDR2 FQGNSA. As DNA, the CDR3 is TGTGCCAGCAGCTTAATTGGGTGGGGCAGAGGTGAGCAGTACTTC. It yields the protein CASSLIGWGRGEQYF. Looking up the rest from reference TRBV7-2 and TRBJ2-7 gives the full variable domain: GAGVSQSPSNKVTEKGKDVELRCDPISGHTALYWYRQSLGQGLEFLIYFQGNSAPDKSGLPSDRFSAERTGGSVSTLTIQRTQQEDSAVYLCASSLIGWGRGEQYFGPGTRLTVT.

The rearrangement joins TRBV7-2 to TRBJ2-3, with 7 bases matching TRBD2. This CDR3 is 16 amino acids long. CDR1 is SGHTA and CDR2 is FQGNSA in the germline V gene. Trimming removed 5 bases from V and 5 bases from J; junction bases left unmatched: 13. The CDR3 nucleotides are TGTGCCAGCAGCCAGAGGGGCACCGGGGGGATAGATACGCAGTATTTT. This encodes CASSQRGTGGIDTQYF.